This T cell receptor (beta chain) was recovered during a study of neurological immune-mediated disorders. This clonotype showed up many times. This CDR3 region has 11 residues. V lost 0 bases and J 5 bases, leaving 2 bases between the germline ends. Germline loops: CDR1 SGHRS, CDR2 YFSETQ. TCRdb re-called the 5' RACE reads with MiXCR, one entry per CDR3 protein. The table shows around 61,000 distinct CDR3 sequences, with around 5% occurring only once. This TCR came from a human donor with multiple sclerosis. The donor label of this sample is uncertain. The sequencing sample was made of PBMCs. V gene TRBV5-1 combines with J gene TRBJ2-5; no firm D call. The CDR3 loop is CASSLAETQYF. CDR3 sequence (DNA): TGCGCCAGCAGCTTGGCTGAGACCCAGTACTTC.